The 24 T cell receptor beta chains below all came from one sample that was sequenced in a study of tumor-infiltrating lymphocytes in localized non-small cell lung cancer. TCRdb keeps only in-frame clones here, not all; method: immunoSEQ multiplex PCR. This sample yields 13,000 or so clones, of which 79% are seen a single time; about 12% belongs to the top ten. Specimen: lung tumor tissue. Receptor source: a human donor with non-small cell lung cancer.

This chain links TRBV7-3 with TRBJ1-3; TRBD1 is a possible D gene (5 bases). V shed 2 bases and J shed 2 bases, with 10 bases lying between them. Germline CDR1 and CDR2: SGHTA and FQGTGA. The CDR3 runs 15 residues. This CDR3 reads CASSLVRGAGNTIYF. The DNA of the CDR3 is TGTGCCAGCAGCTTAGTACGGGGGGCTGGAAACACCATATATTTT.

Details on this clone: One end of the junction does not line up with germline, which may come from a read error. The chain recombines TRBV7-7 with TRBJ2-5; D is unresolved. Germline assignment: CDR1 SSHAT and CDR2 FNYEAQ (reference sequence). The CDR3 spans 15 residues. The DNA of the CDR3 is TGTGCTAGCAGCTTTAGAGCGAGTGAACAAGAGACCCAGTACTTC. Amino acid sequence: CASSFRASEQETQYF.

The chain carries TRBV5-1 and TRBJ1-2; 7 positions match TRBD1. This CDR3 spans 20 amino acids. Per germline, CDR1 SGHRS and CDR2 YFSETQ. Unmatched junction bases numbered 23, after V lost 4 bases and J lost 2 bases. The CDR3 DNA follows: TGCGCCAGCAGCACCGAAAACCCGCGACAGGGTTATAGGGAGAACTATGGCTACACCTTC. Translating it yields CASSTENPRQGYRENYGYTF. Full variable domain (missing parts from reference TRBV5-1 and TRBJ1-2): KAGVTQTPRYLIKTRGQQVTLSCSPISGHRSVSWYQQTPGQGLQFLFEYFSETQRNKGNFPGRFSGRQFSNSRSEMNVSTLELGDSALYLCASSTENPRQGYRENYGYTFGSGTRLTVV.

This chain connects TRBV4-3 to TRBJ1-1; D uncertain. CDR3 length equals 15 residues. V lost 0 bases and J lost 2, with 10 bases in between. Per the germline V gene, CDR1 is LGHNA and CDR2 is YSLEER. In DNA, the CDR3 is TGCGCCAGCAGCCAAGATATGTGGGTAAACACTGAAGCTTTCTTT. Protein product: CASSQDMWVNTEAFF.

The V and J genes are TRBV5-1 and TRBJ1-3, with D unresolved. This CDR3 is 15 amino acids long. Germline CDR1 SGHRS, CDR2 YFSETQ. With 0 bases removed from V and 0 bases from J, the gap between germline ends came to 7 bases. In DNA, the CDR3 is TGCGCCAGCAGCTTGGCGGGGAGCTCTGGAAACACCATATATTTT. Its protein is CASSLAGSSGNTIYF.

The V and J genes are TRBV29-1 and TRBJ2-5; D may be TRBD1 (6 bases). CDR1 and CDR2 from the germline V gene are SQVTM and ANQGSEA. The V and J ends lost 7 bases and 5 bases respectively, with 17 bases between them. The CDR3 sequence is 13 residues long. CDR3 residues: CSAVPGALETQYF. In DNA form, the CDR3 reads TGCAGCGCCGTCCCAGGGGCCTTGGAGACCCAGTACTTC.

This chain connects TRBV19 to TRBJ1-2; D perhaps matches TRBD1 (5 bases). The CDR3 contains 13 residues. From germline, CDR1 is LNHDA and CDR2 SQIVND (reference sequence). V lost 7 bases to trimming and J lost 3 bases, with 12 bases between them. CDR3 nucleotide sequence: TGTGCCAGTAAAAGTGGGGCAGACTATGGCTACACCTTC. Translation: CASKSGADYGYTF.

The rearrangement uses TRBV7-2 and TRBJ2-5, with unresolved D. Trimming removed 5 bases from V and 5 bases from J, with 9 bases in between. The CDR3 has 12 amino acids. Germline V gene sequence: CDR1 SGHTA, CDR2 FQGNSA. Here the CDR3 reads CASSLRGETQYF. The DNA for the CDR3 is TGTGCCAGCAGCCTCCGTGGGGAGACCCAGTACTTC. Together with reference TRBV7-2 and TRBJ2-5, the CDR3 gives the full variable domain: GAGVSQSPSNKVTEKGKDVELRCDPISGHTALYWYRQSLGQGLEFLIYFQGNSAPDKSGLPSDRFSAERTGGSVSTLTIQRTQQEDSAVYLCASSLRGETQYFGPGTRLLVL.

The V gene is TRBV5-4, the J gene TRBJ1-1; the D is unclear. Germline lookup yields CDR1 SGHNT and CDR2 YYREEE (reference sequence). The CDR3 is 13 residues long. Trimming cost V 0 bases and J 7 bases, with 10 bases left between them. Here the CDR3 reads CASSLAHGVEAFF. The DNA of the CDR3 is TGTGCCAGCAGCTTGGCTCATGGGGTTGAAGCTTTCTTT.

The chain uses TRBV7-9 and TRBJ1-5; tentative D call: TRBD1 (5 bases). V dropped 7 bases and J dropped 6 bases, with 10 bases sitting between them. The germline V gene has CDR1 SEHNR and CDR2 FQNEAQ (reference sequence). The CDR3 contains 12 residues. CDR3 nucleotides: TGTGCCAGCACGGGGGAAGGTCAGCCCCAGCATTTT. Translating gives CASTGEGQPQHF. The full variable domain, with the rest looked up from reference TRBV7-9 and TRBJ1-5, is DTGVSQNPRHKITKRGQNVTFRCDPISEHNRLYWYRQTLGQGPEFLTYFQNEAQLEKSRLLSDRFSAERPKGSFSTLEIQRTEQGDSAMYLCASTGEGQPQHFGDGTRLSIL.

This clone was observed a few times. The V and J genes are TRBV27 and TRBJ2-7; 8 positions agree with TRBD1. Trimming cost V 5 bases and J 6 bases; bases outside gene matches: 15. The CDR3 is 16 amino acids. Per germline, CDR1 MNHEY and CDR2 SMNVEV (reference sequence). CDR3 protein: CASSPSTGTGGTEQYF. As DNA, the CDR3 is TGTGCCAGCAGTCCTTCTACCGGGACAGGCGGGACCGAGCAGTACTTC.

This chain uses TRBV2 with TRBJ2-5; 7 bases are a match to TRBD2. CDR1 is SNHLY, CDR2 FYNNEI, per germline. V shed 2 bases and J 3 bases; nucleotides not matched to a gene: 9. CDR3 size: 16 residues. CDR3 in DNA: TGTGCCAGCAGTGAATTTCTAGCGGCAAAAGAAGAGACCCAGTACTTC. Protein product: CASSEFLAAKEETQYF.

This clone was seen a handful of times. In DNA, the CDR3 is TGTGCCAGCAGCTTAGGGACTGTCGTAGAGACCCAGTACTTC. It specifies CASSLGTVVETQYF. The V gene is TRBV7-2, the J gene TRBJ2-5; a possible D gene is TRBD2 (5 bases). In germline, CDR1 is SGHTA, CDR2 FQGNSA. The CDR3 runs 14 residues. V was trimmed by 1 base and J by 4 bases, leaving 10 bases between them.

This clone is a singleton in its sample. The rearrangement joins TRBV5-1 to TRBJ1-4; D gene unclear. The CDR3 sequence is 14 residues long. The V gene lost 0 bases and the J gene lost 5 bases, with 8 bases spanning the gap. Germline loops: CDR1 SGHRS, CDR2 YFSETQ. This chain's CDR3 is CASSLEGTNEKLFF. The CDR3 coding sequence is TGCGCCAGCAGCTTGGAGGGCACGAATGAAAAACTGTTTTTT.

The CDR3 DNA reads TGTGCCAGCATTAGGGACAGCGGGAACACTGAAGCTTTCTTT. This codes for CASIRDSGNTEAFF. This rearrangement joins TRBV6-6 to TRBJ1-1; 7 positions match TRBD1. The trim removed 7 bases at V and 1 base at J, leaving 6 bases unmatched. CDR3 length equals 14 residues. Germline V CDR1 and CDR2: MNHNY, SVGAGI (reference sequence).

The V call is TRBV30, the J call TRBJ2-3, with D perhaps matching TRBD2 (5 bases). Germline assignment: CDR1 GTSNPN and CDR2 SVGIG (reference sequence). This CDR3 has 13 amino acids. The germline V and J ends were trimmed by 8 bases and 2 bases, with 14 bases remaining between them. As DNA, the CDR3 is TGTGCCGTTGGAGGCCTACACACAGATACGCAGTATTTT. Encoded protein: CAVGGLHTDTQYF.

V is TRBV27 and J is TRBJ2-5; D could derive from TRBD1 or TRBD2 (6 bases each). The V gene lost 3 bases and the J gene lost 9 bases, with 17 bases spanning the gap. In germline, CDR1 is MNHEY, CDR2 SMNVEV (reference sequence). This CDR3 region has 14 residues. In DNA, the CDR3 is TGTGCCAGCAGTTTCCAGAGGGGGGCTTTTTCCCAGTACTTC. This translates into CASSFQRGAFSQYF.

The table lists this clone with a few counts. The chain links TRBV9 to TRBJ2-3, with TRBD2 identical over 13 bases. This CDR3 has 16 amino acids. The V segment lost 2 bases and the J segment 2 bases; nucleotides outside the gene matches: 2. Germline assignment: CDR1 SGDLS and CDR2 YYNGEE. DNA for the CDR3: TGTGCCAGCAGCGTGACTAGCGGGGGGACCACAGATACGCAGTATTTT. As protein: CASSVTSGGTTDTQYF.

This chain connects TRBV5-1 to TRBJ2-2; no definite D call. The CDR3 covers 16 residues. Looked up from germline, CDR1 is SGHRS and CDR2 is YFSETQ. V lost 0 bases and J 1 base, leaving 10 bases between the germline ends. The CDR3 loop is CASSLVGNLNTGELFF. CDR3 coding DNA: TGCGCCAGCAGCTTGGTTGGCAATCTGAACACCGGGGAGCTGTTTTTT.

This clone was seen only once. The chain is built from TRBV29-1 and TRBJ2-7; unclear D gene. Germline V gene data show CDR1 as SQVTM and CDR2 as ANQGSEA. V dropped 7 bases and J dropped 5 bases, with 9 bases sitting between them. The CDR3 length is 10 residues. CDR3 sequence: CSAVFHEQYF. The CDR3 DNA follows: TGCAGCGCTGTTTTTCACGAGCAGTACTTC.

The rearrangement joins TRBV7-9 to TRBJ2-3; no firm D call. The CDR3 has 12 residues. Germline CDR1 SEHNR, CDR2 FQNEAQ (reference sequence). V lost 5 bases and J 0 bases, leaving 3 bases between the germline ends. CDR3 protein: CASSRSTDTQYF. In DNA form, the CDR3 reads TGTGCCAGCAGCAGAAGCACAGATACGCAGTATTTT.

The gene calls are TRBV19 and TRBJ2-4; 12 nucleotides align to TRBD2. CDR3 size: 17 residues. Unmatched junction bases numbered 8, after V lost 8 bases and J lost 0 bases. The V gene's germline CDR1 is LNHDA and CDR2 SQIVND (reference sequence). CDR3 in amino acids: CASSPSGRAVAKNIQYF. CDR3 DNA: TGTGCCAGTTCCCCTAGCGGGAGGGCCGTAGCCAAAAACATTCAGTACTTC. Full variable domain (missing parts from reference TRBV19 and TRBJ2-4): DGGITQSPKYLFRKEGQNVTLSCEQNLNHDAMYWYRQDPGQGLRLIYYSQIVNDFQKGDIAEGYSVSREKKESFPLTVTSAQKNPTAFYLCASSPSGRAVAKNIQYFGAGTRLSVL.

The chain is built from TRBV7-3 and TRBJ2-2, with D uncertain. V was clipped by 0 bases and J by 4 bases, with 6 bases between them. Per germline, CDR1 SGHTA and CDR2 FQGTGA. The CDR3 contains 14 residues. The CDR3, as DNA: TGTGCCAGCAGCTTAACGCCGGGCACCGGGGAGCTGTTTTTT. As protein: CASSLTPGTGELFF. The full variable domain, completed using reference TRBV7-3 and TRBJ2-2, is GAGVSQTPSNKVTEKGKYVELRCDPISGHTALYWYRQSLGQGPEFLIYFQGTGAADDSGLPNDRFFAVRPEGSVSTLKIQRTERGDSAVYLCASSLTPGTGELFFGEGSRLTVL.

The rearrangement uses TRBV5-1 and TRBJ1-1; no firm D call. This CDR3 comprises 14 residues. Trimming removed 1 base from V and 1 base from J, with 8 bases in between. The germline V gene encodes CDR1 SGHRS and CDR2 YFSETQ. DNA of the CDR3: TGCGCCAGCAGCTTGACGGCGGGGAACACTGAAGCTTTCTTT. Its protein product is CASSLTAGNTEAFF. The complete variable domain, with remaining parts taken from reference TRBV5-1 and TRBJ1-1, reads KAGVTQTPRYLIKTRGQQVTLSCSPISGHRSVSWYQQTPGQGLQFLFEYFSETQRNKGNFPGRFSGRQFSNSRSEMNVSTLELGDSALYLCASSLTAGNTEAFFGQGTRLTVV.